The 32 T cell receptor beta chains in this list originate from one sample, sequenced in a study of blood T cell repertoires in COVID-19. TCRdb's table, derived via immunoSEQ multiplex PCR, lists solely in-frame clones and lacks some. This table holds fewer than 110,000 clones, about 90% found once. The sample was peripheral blood. Receptors originate from a woman aged 30 to 39 with acute or convalescent COVID-19.

This chain connects TRBV7-8 to TRBJ2-1; TRBD2 might be the D (7 bases). Germline loops: CDR1 SGHVS, CDR2 FQNEAQ. Deletions cut 4 bases from V and 8 bases from J, with 15 bases between. The CDR3 is 14 amino acids. CDR3 region: CASSSPGGWDEQFF. The CDR3, as DNA: TGTGCCAGCAGCTCGCCGGGGGGCTGGGATGAGCAGTTCTTC.

J is TRBJ2-3 and V is TRBV2; D is undetermined. The CDR3 consists of 13 residues. With 6 bases removed from V and 2 bases from J, the gap between germline ends came to 9 bases. Germline assignment: CDR1 SNHLY and CDR2 FYNNEI. The CDR3 here is CASRATYTDTQYF. In DNA, the CDR3 is TGTGCCAGCAGAGCCACGTACACAGATACGCAGTATTTT.

The chain links TRBV28 to TRBJ1-6, with D possibly matching TRBD1 (6 bases). The CDR3 loop spans 14 amino acids. Trimming took off 10 bases at V and 9 bases at J, with 19 bases between the two ends. Germline V gene lookup returns CDR1 MDHEN and CDR2 SYDVKM. The CDR3 region has the DNA TGTGCCACTGGTACACAGGGTGGAGTTTCACCCCTCCACTTT. Protein sequence: CATGTQGGVSPLHF.

The chain couples TRBV5-1 to TRBJ1-2; D may be TRBD1 (5 bases). The CDR3 is 17 amino acids. Germline CDR1 reads SGHRS; CDR2 reads YFSETQ. V lost 0 bases and J 4 bases, leaving 19 bases between the germline ends. This chain's CDR3 is CASSLAPGGDYGYGYTF. The CDR3 nucleotides are TGCGCCAGCAGCTTGGCCCCCGGGGGGGACTATGGCTATGGCTACACCTTC.

The chain's CDR3 is CASRGTGRNQPQHF. The CDR3 DNA reads TGCGCCAGCAGAGGGACAGGGAGGAATCAGCCCCAGCATTTT. The chain has TRBV10-2 and TRBJ1-5, with 9 bases lining up with TRBD1. The germline V gene encodes CDR1 WSHSY and CDR2 SAAADI. Losses at the gene ends were 6 bases for V and 4 bases for J; bases not matched to a gene: 4. CDR3 length equals 14 residues.

In its sample, this clone was seen once. The V gene is TRBV5-1, the J gene TRBJ2-1; D possibly corresponds to TRBD1 (5 bases). This CDR3 is built from 15 residues. Trimming left V 1 base short and J 6 bases short, with 14 bases between. CDR1 SGHRS and CDR2 YFSETQ come from the germline V gene. CDR3 amino acids: CASSLSGSQLNEQFF. The CDR3 nucleotides are TGCGCCAGCAGCTTGTCAGGGTCCCAACTCAATGAGCAGTTCTTC. The whole variable domain, remainder taken from reference TRBV5-1 and TRBJ2-1, is KAGVTQTPRYLIKTRGQQVTLSCSPISGHRSVSWYQQTPGQGLQFLFEYFSETQRNKGNFPGRFSGRQFSNSRSEMNVSTLELGDSALYLCASSLSGSQLNEQFFGPGTRLTVL.

The chain is built from TRBV27 and TRBJ2-4; possible D gene TRBD2, 6 bases. The germline V gene has CDR1 MNHEY and CDR2 SMNVEV (reference sequence). Trimming pared 7 bases from V and 0 bases from J, leaving 10 bases between. The CDR3 consists of 14 residues. This CDR3 reads CASMGLLAKNIQYF. The CDR3 bases are TGTGCCAGCATGGGACTCCTAGCCAAAAACATTCAGTACTTC.

The chain couples TRBV2 to TRBJ1-3; D might be TRBD1 (6 bases). From germline, CDR1 is SNHLY and CDR2 FYNNEI. The CDR3 has 16 amino acids. V was cut by 6 bases and J by 3 bases, with 18 bases left in between. CDR3 DNA: TGTGCCAGCAGAAGACAGGCGGAAGGATTTGGAAACACCATATATTTT. This gives the protein CASRRQAEGFGNTIYF. Combining the CDR3 with reference TRBV2 and TRBJ1-3 gives the whole variable domain EPEVTQTPSHQVTQMGQEVILRCVPISNHLYFYWYRQILGQKVEFLVSFYNNEISEKSEIFDDQFSVERPDGSNFTLKIRSTKLEDSAMYFCASRRQAEGFGNTIYFGEGSWLTVV.

The chain uses TRBV4-1 and TRBJ1-6; 7 nucleotides line up with TRBD1. The junction had 5 bases not matched to a gene; V was cut back by 5 bases and J by 10 bases. Germline loops: CDR1 MGHRA, CDR2 YSYEKL. CDR3 size: 13 residues. The CDR3 loop is CASSMTGWSPLHF. In DNA, the CDR3 is TGCGCCAGCAGCATGACAGGGTGGTCACCCCTCCACTTT.

This rearrangement joins TRBV7-9 to TRBJ1-3; D may be TRBD1 (5 bases). Germline V lookup: CDR1 SEHNR, CDR2 FQNEAQ (reference sequence). The germline V and J ends were trimmed by 1 base and 2 bases, with 9 bases remaining between them. The CDR3 runs 15 residues. CDR3 sequence (DNA): TGTGCCAGCAGCTTAGGCGGGGCAGCTGGAAACACCATATATTTT. The encoded protein is CASSLGGAAGNTIYF.

CDR3: CASSYSAAGGNTEAFF. DNA of the CDR3: TGTGCCAGCAGTTACTCGGCGGCAGGGGGCAACACTGAAGCTTTCTTT. The J gene is TRBJ1-1, the V gene TRBV6-5, with TRBD1 matching 8 bases. CDR1 and CDR2 (germline): MNHEY, SVGAGI. The length of the CDR3 is 16 residues. V lost 0 bases and J lost 2; bases outside the gene matches: 5.

V usage is TRBV20-1 and J usage is TRBJ1-6; D gene ambiguous. Trimming took off 3 bases at V and 7 bases at J, with 10 bases between the two ends. The CDR3 extends over 13 amino acids. The germline CDR1 and CDR2 sequences are DFQATT and SNEGSKA (reference sequence). The CDR3 is CSASHSSNSPLHF. CDR3 coding DNA: TGCAGTGCTAGTCATAGTTCGAATTCACCCCTCCACTTT.

The chain recombines TRBV5-1 with TRBJ1-3; TRBD1 matches at 7 bases. The CDR3 extends over 16 amino acids. With V trimmed by 0 bases and J by 2 bases, 5 bases remained unmatched. From germline, CDR1 is SGHRS and CDR2 YFSETQ. The CDR3 DNA sequence: TGCGCCAGCAGCTTGGGGGTGACAGGGACTGGAAACACCATATATTTT. Its translation: CASSLGVTGTGNTIYF.

The rearrangement uses TRBV19 and TRBJ2-1, with 7 bases lining up with TRBD2. CDR1 is LNHDA, CDR2 SQIVND, per germline (reference sequence). The CDR3 is 14 residues long. J lost 2 bases, V lost 4 bases, and 2 bases had no gene match. DNA of the CDR3: TGTGCCAGTAGTACGGGGGGAACCTACAATGAGCAGTTCTTC. It specifies CASSTGGTYNEQFF.

This clone has just one count. J is TRBJ2-7 and V is TRBV23-1, with D perhaps matching TRBD1 (6 bases). TRBV23-1 is treated as an ORF (open reading frame) with a function not yet certain. V gave up 3 bases and J gave up 2 bases, with 11 bases separating them. CDR3 length: 14 residues. CDR3: CASSHHRVAYEQYF. CDR3 in DNA: TGCGCCAGCAGTCACCACAGGGTAGCCTACGAGCAGTACTTC.

The J gene is TRBJ2-7, the V gene TRBV1; the table's TRBD2 call for D was not verified on the DNA. TRBV1 is reported as a pseudogene. The CDR3 runs 21 residues. The DNA for the CDR3 is TGCACCAGCAGCCGCCCAAGTAGCGGGGGGGCTTATCCTTACTTCGTCTGCGAGCAGTACTTC. Encoded protein: CTSSRPSSGGAYPYFVCEQYF.

The chain has TRBV5-1 and TRBJ1-1; 8 bases fit TRBD1. The CDR3 has 15 amino acids. Germline CDR1 SGHRS, CDR2 YFSETQ. V lost 4 bases, J lost 10 bases, and 15 bases stayed unmatched. In DNA, the CDR3 is TGCGCCAGCAGCCTAGGACAGGGATGGGATACAGGAGCTTTCTTT. Translated, it gives CASSLGQGWDTGAFF.

This clone is a singleton in its sample. V usage is TRBV19 and J usage is TRBJ1-1; 9 nucleotides align to TRBD1. The CDR3 sequence is 16 residues long. V shed 6 bases, J shed 1 base, and the junction held 9 bases outside the gene matches. Germline V lookup: CDR1 LNHDA, CDR2 SQIVND (reference sequence). The CDR3 DNA is TGTGCCAGTAGAGACCGCTTGACAGGGGGGAACACTGAAGCTTTCTTT. It translates to CASRDRLTGGNTEAFF. The whole variable domain, remainder taken from reference TRBV19 and TRBJ1-1, is DGGITQSPKYLFRKEGQNVTLSCEQNLNHDAMYWYRQDPGQGLRLIYYSQIVNDFQKGDIAEGYSVSREKKESFPLTVTSAQKNPTAFYLCASRDRLTGGNTEAFFGQGTRLTVV.

The CDR3 bases are TGCGCCAGCAGCTTGGAAGCAGGGGCAAACGGGGAGCTGTTTTTT. It yields the protein CASSLEAGANGELFF. The rearrangement links TRBV5-1 to TRBJ2-2; D is possibly TRBD1 (6 bases). The CDR3 is 15 amino acids. V lost 0 bases and J lost 7, with 13 bases in between. CDR1 SGHRS and CDR2 YFSETQ come from the germline V gene.

The rearrangement joins TRBV11-3 to TRBJ1-1; D perhaps matches TRBD1 (6 bases). The V end lost 5 bases, the J end lost 1 base, and 11 bases lay between the germline ends. The germline V gene has CDR1 SGHNT and CDR2 YENEEA. CDR3 length: 14 amino acids. The CDR3 region has the DNA TGTGCCAGCAGCCCACAGACAGGGAACACTGAAGCTTTCTTT. As protein: CASSPQTGNTEAFF.

V gene TRBV6-6 combines with J gene TRBJ1-1; D may be TRBD1 (5 bases). CDR1 and CDR2 from the germline V gene are MNHNY and SVGAGI (reference sequence). This CDR3 spans 14 amino acids. Trimming took off 2 bases at V and 1 base at J, with 8 bases between the two ends. CDR3 in DNA: TGTGCCAGCAGTTACCCGCAGGGGAACACTGAAGCTTTCTTT. Amino acid sequence: CASSYPQGNTEAFF.

The rearrangement joins TRBV18 to TRBJ2-7, with 7 bases lining up with TRBD1. V gave up 3 bases and J gave up 2 bases; unmatched junction bases: 13. The CDR3 is made up of 17 amino acids. CDR1 KGHSH and CDR2 LQKENI come from the germline V gene. The CDR3 DNA is TGTGCCAGCTCACCGTACAACCGGGACAGCAAAACCTACGAGCAGTACTTC. It codes for CASSPYNRDSKTYEQYF.

The V gene is TRBV7-3, the J gene TRBJ2-2, with TRBD1 as a possible D gene (5 bases). The germline V gene encodes CDR1 SGHTA and CDR2 FQGTGA. This CDR3 comprises 14 residues. The germline V and J ends were trimmed by 4 bases and 0 bases, with 6 bases remaining between them. The CDR3 reads CASSSTANTGELFF. The CDR3 DNA sequence: TGTGCCAGCAGCTCGACAGCGAACACCGGGGAGCTGTTTTTT.

The chain joins TRBV28 to TRBJ1-2; D gene uncertain. V lost 8 bases, J lost 2 bases, and 15 bases lay in between. The CDR3 is 14 residues long. Per germline, CDR1 MDHEN and CDR2 SYDVKM. Here the CDR3 DNA reads TGTGCCAGCGGGCCTGCGGGGATCAACTATGGCTACACCTTC. Translating it yields CASGPAGINYGYTF.

CDR3 DNA: TGTGCCAGCAGTGAATCCCGACAGGGCCTTCTGTACACTGAAGCTTTCTTT. It codes for CASSESRQGLLYTEAFF. The chain couples TRBV25-1 to TRBJ1-1; 7 bases are shared with TRBD1. From germline, CDR1 is MGHDK and CDR2 SYGVNS. This CDR3 has 17 amino acids. Trimming cost V 1 base and J 3 bases; bases outside gene matches: 11.

The chain carries TRBV10-3 and TRBJ2-2; D is undetermined. CDR1 and CDR2 from the germline V gene are ENHRY and SYGVKD. Trimming stripped 4 bases from V and 1 base from J, with 10 bases between. This CDR3 region has 15 residues. CDR3 DNA sequence: TGTGCCATCAGTGGTGGCCAGGAGAACACCGGGGAGCTGTTTTTT. It specifies CAISGGQENTGELFF.

The chain is built from TRBV2 and TRBJ2-2, with 11 bases identical to TRBD1. This CDR3 has 15 amino acids. Germline V gene data show CDR1 as SNHLY and CDR2 as FYNNEI. V dropped 6 bases and J dropped 3; count of bases not matched to a gene: 3. The CDR3 region is CASSRTGGDTGELFF. CDR3 nucleotides: TGTGCCAGCAGCAGGACAGGGGGCGACACCGGGGAGCTGTTTTTT.

This clone was seen only a few times. The chain combines TRBV5-1 with TRBJ1-2; the D is unclear. The germline V and J ends were trimmed by 3 bases and 2 bases, with 11 bases remaining between them. The germline V gene encodes CDR1 SGHRS and CDR2 YFSETQ. The CDR3 loop spans 14 amino acids. CDR3 sequence: CASSSNTGNYGYTF. CDR3 nucleotides: TGCGCCAGCAGCTCCAATACGGGAAACTATGGCTACACCTTC.

The chain is built from TRBV30 and TRBJ2-7, with 7 bases fitting TRBD1. Germline CDR1 reads GTSNPN; CDR2 reads SVGIG (reference sequence). The CDR3 totals 15 residues. Trimming took 1 base from V and 2 from J; bases not matched to a gene: 8. In DNA, the CDR3 is TGTGCCTGGAGTGGGGGTTACGGGACAGCCTACGAGCAGTACTTC. Its translation is CAWSGGYGTAYEQYF.

The rearrangement uses TRBV30 and TRBJ2-7; 8 bases match TRBD1. The V and J ends lost 1 base and 5 bases, in that order; junction bases with no gene match: 7. This CDR3 spans 14 amino acids. Germline CDR1 reads GTSNPN; CDR2 reads SVGIG (reference sequence). CDR3 protein: CAWSAGQVRNEQYF. The CDR3 DNA sequence: TGTGCCTGGAGTGCGGGACAGGTCAGGAACGAGCAGTACTTC.

This clone was detected once. The rearrangement joins TRBV5-1 to TRBJ2-3; TRBD2 matches 10 bases. The CDR3 loop spans 18 amino acids. V lost 0 bases and J lost 0; bases outside the gene matches: 7. Germline V lookup: CDR1 SGHRS, CDR2 YFSETQ. CDR3 protein: CASSLEISGGLSTDTQYF. For the CDR3, the DNA is TGCGCCAGCAGCTTGGAGATTAGCGGGGGGCTCAGCACAGATACGCAGTATTTT.

The J gene is TRBJ1-2, the V gene TRBV21-1. TRBV21-1 is assigned pseudogene status. This CDR3 is built from 15 residues. The DNA of the CDR3 is TGTGCCAGCAGCAAAGGGCCGCTCGGGAGATATGGCTACACCTTC. It encodes CASSKGPLGRYGYTF.